The clone carrying this T cell receptor beta chain appeared many times. Its antigen is unidentified. TCRdb called the RT-PCR reads again in MiXCR, with one record for every CDR3 protein. The sample has around 200,000 distinct CDR3 sequences; 9.2% are singletons. This entry is derived from a study of response to subunit inactivated influenza vaccine. Trimming took 1 base from V and 3 from J, leaving 10 bases between them. Germline lookup yields CDR1 SGHRS and CDR2 YFSETQ. The CDR3 sequence is 14 residues long. Study-wide points: The authors suggested that every seasonal influenza vaccination recruits few new T cells.

The rearrangement links TRBV5-1 to TRBJ1-2, with D possibly matching TRBD1 (6 bases). Specimen: non-naive T cells sorted from PBMCs, collected on the day of vaccination. This receptor was identified in a man aged 50 or older who received an inactivated influenza vaccine. CDR3: CASSLSGGDYGYTF. For the CDR3, the DNA is TGCGCCAGCAGCTTGTCCGGGGGCGACTATGGCTACACCTTC.